The T cell receptor (beta chain) under discussion was sequenced for a study of T cell responses to AZD1222 COVID-19 vaccine. The method was immunoSEQ multiplex PCR; TCRdb's version includes in-frame clones alone and lacks a portion of them. The sample consists of fewer than 150,000 clones, 75% to 90% of them appearing once. The CDR3 is 15 amino acids. The junction had 12 bases not matched to a gene; V was cut back by 2 bases and J by 9 bases. Per germline, CDR1 LNHDA and CDR2 SQIVND (reference sequence). The input for sequencing was peripheral blood, taken 28 days after the second AZD1222 dose. The sequence was collected from an adult who received the AZD1222 COVID-19 vaccine. The genes are TRBV19 and TRBJ2-7, with TRBD1 identical over 8 bases. CDR3 residues: CASSIKATGDRSQYF. The CDR3 coding sequence is TGTGCCAGTAGTATAAAAGCGACAGGGGATCGATCGCAGTACTTC.